Listed below are T cell receptor beta chains from one sample, sequenced in a study of blood T cell repertoires in COVID-19. Using immunoSEQ multiplex PCR, the repertoire was profiled, and TCRdb retains in-frame clones only, with some absent. The table has some 150,000 clones, approximately 80% seen once. Sequencing was done on a sample of peripheral blood. Receptor source: a human donor with acute or convalescent COVID-19. The donor label of this sample is uncertain. CDR3s include the opening cysteine and the closing phenylalanine or tryptophan. A D gene is named only where the DNA matches it firmly. Part of the rows lack a size; the others show once, few, many or a class for expanded clones.

>TRBJ2-3|TRBD2|TRBV2|.
CASNLGTSRHTQYF
TGTGCCAGCAACCTGGGGACTAGCAGACATACGCAGTATTTT
>TRBJ2-2|.|TRBV24-1|few
CATSDRAPTGELFF
TGTGCCACCAGTGACAGGGCCCCCACCGGGGAGCTGTTTTTT
>TRBJ1-1|.|TRBV4-1|.
CASSPYHTGTAEAFF
TGCGCCAGCAGCCCTTATCACACAGGGACGGCTGAAGCTTTCTTT
>TRBJ2-2|.|TRBV10-3|.
CAISERTGSATGELFF
TGTGCCATCAGTGAGAGAACAGGGAGCGCCACCGGGGAGCTGTTTTTT
>TRBJ1-2|.|TRBV19|.
CASSRPGWDYGYTF
TGTGCCAGTAGTAGACCAGGGTGGGACTATGGCTACACCTTC
>TRBJ1-2|.|TRBV6-5|.
CASSYSSTGMGYTF
TGTGCCAGCAGTTACTCATCTACAGGGATGGGCTACACCTTC
>TRBJ1-4|TRBD1|TRBV5-1|.
CASGDRVGEKLFF
TGCGCCAGCGGGGACAGGGTTGGTGAAAAACTGTTTTTT
>TRBJ2-3|.|TRBV4-2|.
CASSQDKSRGREDTQYF
TGTGCCAGCAGCCAAGATAAAAGTAGGGGGCGGGAAGATACGCAGTATTTT
>TRBJ2-6|TRBD1|TRBV10-3|.
CAISARDREGAGANVLTF
TGTGCCATCAGTGCCCGGGACAGGGAAGGGGCTGGGGCCAACGTCCTGACTTTC
>TRBJ1-6|TRBD1|TRBV5-1|.
CASSLGTGSGVWNSPLHF
TGCGCCAGCAGCCTGGGGACAGGGTCTGGTGTTTGGAATTCACCCCTCCACTTT
>TRBJ1-1|.|TRBV5-1|.
CASSRTREAEAFF
TGCGCCAGCAGTCGTACCAGGGAGGCTGAAGCTTTCTTT
>TRBJ1-3|.|TRBV15|.
CATSRVGGLNTIYF
TGTGCCACCAGCAGAGTAGGGGGATTAAACACCATATATTTT
>TRBJ2-7|.|TRBV5-5|.
CASSSRDTHKSSYEQYF
TGTGCCAGCAGCTCCCGGGACACTCACAAAAGCTCCTACGAGCAGTACTTC
>TRBJ2-7|.|TRBV4-1|.
CASSWGDEVGYEQYF
TGCGCCAGCAGCTGGGGGGACGAAGTTGGCTACGAGCAGTACTTC
>TRBJ2-3|TRBD2|TRBV6-6|.
CASTSGRATDTQYF
TGTGCCAGCACTAGCGGGAGGGCCACAGATACGCAGTATTTT
>TRBJ1-1|.|TRBV2|few
CASRREDVGTEAFF
TGTGCCAGCAGGAGGGAAGACGTGGGCACTGAAGCTTTCTTT
>TRBJ1-1|.|TRBV4-1|few
CASSDPMTGGNTEAFF
TGCGCCAGCAGCGATCCTATGACGGGAGGGAACACTGAAGCTTTCTTT
>TRBJ2-5|TRBD1|TRBV3-1/TRBV3-2|.
CASSHDRGPETQYF
TGTGCCAGCAGCCACGACAGGGGGCCGGAGACCCAGTACTTC
>TRBJ1-2|TRBD1|TRBV27|.
CASSSAGTGIGYTF
TGTGCCAGCAGTTCCGCCGGGACAGGGATTGGCTACACCTTC
>TRBJ2-2|TRBD1|TRBV2|.
CASTDGTGLNTGELFF
TGTGCCAGCACCGACGGGACAGGGCTAAACACCGGGGAGCTGTTTTTT
>TRBJ2-3|TRBD1|TRBV5-1|few
CASSRDRGLGDTQYF
TGCGCCAGCAGTCGGGACAGGGGGCTTGGAGATACGCAGTATTTT
>TRBJ2-4|.|TRBV24-1|.
CATSDTGTKGNIQYF
TGTGCCACCAGTGATACCGGGACAAAAGGTAACATTCAGTACTTC
>TRBJ2-2|TRBD1|TRBV18|.
CASSPTGANTGELFF
TGTGCCAGCTCACCGACAGGGGCGAACACCGGGGAGCTGTTTTTT
>TRBJ1-4|.|TRBV9|.
CASSVSPDSFTEKLFF
TGTGCCAGCAGCGTATCTCCGGACTCCTTTACGGAAAAACTGTTTTTT
>TRBJ2-7|.|TRBV6-5|.
CASKGRQLEAYEQYF
TGTGCCAGCAAAGGCAGGCAACTAGAGGCCTACGAGCAGTACTTC
>TRBJ1-1|.|TRBV12-3/TRBV12-4|.
CASSLATNTEAFF
TGTGCCAGCAGTTTAGCCACAAACACTGAAGCTTTCTTT
>TRBJ1-2|TRBD1|TRBV2|.
CASSATQGVHGYTF
TGTGCCAGCAGTGCGACCCAGGGGGTGCATGGCTACACCTTC
>TRBJ2-3|.|TRBV7-9|.
CASSLTGTDTQYF
TGTGCCAGCAGCTTGACAGGCACAGATACGCAGTATTTT
>TRBJ1-1|TRBD1|TRBV7-9|.
CASSNTGGWTEAFF
TGTGCTAGCAGTAATACAGGGGGCTGGACTGAAGCTTTCTTT
>TRBJ1-1|.|TRBV5-4|once
CASSRRLLRPDTEAFF
TGTGCCAGCAGCCGAAGACTCTTACGACCGGACACTGAAGCTTTCTTT
>TRBJ2-1|TRBD2|TRBV3-1/TRBV3-2|.
CASSASVVAGYNEQFF
TGTGCCAGCAGCGCCTCGGTGGTAGCGGGTTACAATGAGCAGTTCTTC
>TRBJ1-3|TRBD1|TRBV11-2|.
CASSLGSGGLPGNTIYF
TGTGCCAGCAGCTTAGGTTCAGGGGGCCTGCCTGGAAACACCATATATTTT
>TRBJ2-3|TRBD1|TRBV5-1|.
CASRQQGVKDTQYF
TGCGCCAGCAGGCAACAGGGGGTTAAAGATACGCAGTATTTT
>TRBJ1-2|TRBD1|TRBV6-5|few
CASSPQGARGYTF
TGTGCCAGCAGTCCTCAGGGGGCGCGGGGCTACACCTTC
>TRBJ2-6|TRBD1|TRBV7-6|.
CASSEYWDSSGGANVLTF
TGTGCCAGCAGCGAGTACTGGGACAGCTCGGGTGGGGCCAACGTCCTGACTTTC
>TRBJ1-2|TRBD1|TRBV19|few
CASESRGRDYGYTF
TGTGCCAGTGAATCCAGGGGGCGGGACTATGGCTACACCTTC
>TRBJ1-5|.|TRBV2|once
CASIQEANQPQHF
TGTGCCAGCATTCAGGAGGCTAATCAGCCCCAGCATTTT
>TRBJ1-2|.|TRBV6-2/TRBV6-3|.
CASSFGLGEDGYTF
TGTGCCAGCAGTTTCGGTTTAGGGGAGGACGGCTACACCTTC
>TRBJ1-2|.|TRBV11-2|once
CASSLAGIGGYTF
TGTGCCAGCAGCTTAGCAGGGATTGGTGGCTACACCTTC
>TRBJ2-2|.|TRBV9|.
CASSAPRGDGELFF
TGTGCCAGCAGCGCCCCCAGGGGTGACGGGGAGCTGTTTTTT